This T cell receptor beta chain was recovered during a study of shared clonotypes between healthy human individuals. For the study at large: Researchers drew samples from a couple of women and three men aged 18 to 49.

Concerning this clone: Its antigen is not identified.

The repertoire was sequenced with immunoSEQ multiplex PCR; TCRdb's copy has only in-frame clones and lacks some. The data contain some 580,000 clones, around 97% of them seen just once; the ten biggest clones take up about 0.057%. Study results and limitations: It was the non-shared clonotypes that had lower generation probabilities than clonotypes shared by all four donors.

V lost 2 bases and J lost 0; bases outside the gene matches: 3. The CDR3 is 16 residues long. Germline V gene lookup returns CDR1 MDHEN and CDR2 SYDVKM. The V and J genes are TRBV28 and TRBJ2-7; 11 bases are a match to TRBD2. The sample was naive CD4+ T cells sorted from blood. Subset in this sample: CD45RA+ positively selected. The clonotype originates from a woman younger than 45 in good health. The CDR3: CASSLDTSGSSYEQYF. The CDR3 nucleotides read TGTGCCAGCAGTTTAGATACTAGCGGGAGCTCCTACGAGCAGTACTTC.